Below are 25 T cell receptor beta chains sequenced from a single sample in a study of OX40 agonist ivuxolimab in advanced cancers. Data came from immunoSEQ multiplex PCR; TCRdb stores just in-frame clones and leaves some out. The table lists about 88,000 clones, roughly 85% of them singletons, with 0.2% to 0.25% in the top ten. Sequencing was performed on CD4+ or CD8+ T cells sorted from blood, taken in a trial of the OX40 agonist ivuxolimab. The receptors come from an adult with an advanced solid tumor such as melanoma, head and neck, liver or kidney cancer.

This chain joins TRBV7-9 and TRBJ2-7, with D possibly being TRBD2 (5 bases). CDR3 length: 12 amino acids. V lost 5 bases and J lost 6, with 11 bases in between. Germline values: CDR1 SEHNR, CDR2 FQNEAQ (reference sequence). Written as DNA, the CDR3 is TGTGCCAGCAGCGCAACTAGGCTCGAGCAGTACGTC. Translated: CASSATRLEQYV.

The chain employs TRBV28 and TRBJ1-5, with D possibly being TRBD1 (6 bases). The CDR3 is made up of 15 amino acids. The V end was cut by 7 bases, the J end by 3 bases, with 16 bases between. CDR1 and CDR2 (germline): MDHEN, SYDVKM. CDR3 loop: CASTGGGAINQPQHF. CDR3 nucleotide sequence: TGTGCCAGCACCGGGGGGGGCGCAATCAATCAGCCCCAGCATTTT.

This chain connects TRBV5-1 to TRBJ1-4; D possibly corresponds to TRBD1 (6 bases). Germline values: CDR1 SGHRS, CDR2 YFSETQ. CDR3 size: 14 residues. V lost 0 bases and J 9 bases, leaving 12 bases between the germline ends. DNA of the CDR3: TGCGCCAGCAGCTTGGTGGGGGCGGGGAAAAAACTGTTTTTT. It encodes CASSLVGAGKKLFF.

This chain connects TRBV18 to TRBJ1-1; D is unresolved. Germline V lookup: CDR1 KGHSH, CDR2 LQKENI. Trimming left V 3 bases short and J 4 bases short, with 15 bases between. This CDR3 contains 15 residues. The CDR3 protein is CASSPLTSLSTEAFF. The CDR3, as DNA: TGTGCCAGCTCACCTTTAACTAGTTTAAGCACTGAAGCTTTCTTT.

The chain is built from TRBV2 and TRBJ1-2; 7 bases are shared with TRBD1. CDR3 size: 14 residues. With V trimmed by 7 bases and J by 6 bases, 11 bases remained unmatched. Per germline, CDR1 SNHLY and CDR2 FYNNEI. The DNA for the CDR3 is TGTGCCAGCAACTCAGGGGGGGGTCGTGATGGCTACACCTTC. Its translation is CASNSGGGRDGYTF.

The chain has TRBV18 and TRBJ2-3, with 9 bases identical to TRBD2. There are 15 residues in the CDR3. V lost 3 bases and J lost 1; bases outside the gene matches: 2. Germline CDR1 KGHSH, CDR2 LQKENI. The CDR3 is CASSPTSGRTDTQYF. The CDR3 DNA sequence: TGTGCCAGCTCACCGACTAGCGGACGCACAGATACGCAGTATTTT.

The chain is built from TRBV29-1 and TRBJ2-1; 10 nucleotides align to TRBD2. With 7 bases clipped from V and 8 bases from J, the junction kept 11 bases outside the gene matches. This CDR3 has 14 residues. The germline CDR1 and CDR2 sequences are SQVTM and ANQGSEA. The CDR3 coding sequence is TGCAGCGCCAGCGGGAGGGCCTGGGTCGATGAGCAGTTCTTC. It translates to CSASGRAWVDEQFF.

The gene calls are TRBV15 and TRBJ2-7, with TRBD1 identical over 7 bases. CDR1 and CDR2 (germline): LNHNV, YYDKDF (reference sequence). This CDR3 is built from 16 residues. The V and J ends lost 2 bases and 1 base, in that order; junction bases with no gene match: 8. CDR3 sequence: CATSRSQGQFSYEQYF. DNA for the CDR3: TGTGCCACCAGCAGATCACAGGGACAGTTTTCCTACGAGCAGTACTTC.

The CDR3 DNA reads as TGCGCCAGCAGCCAAGATCCGGGGGACTCCCCTCGGGAGCTGTTTTTT. This translates into CASSQDPGDSPRELFF. This rearrangement joins TRBV4-1 to TRBJ2-2; D perhaps matches TRBD2 (6 bases). The V gene's germline CDR1 is MGHRA and CDR2 YSYEKL. V was shortened by 0 bases and J by 9 bases, with 17 bases between the two germline ends. The CDR3 loop spans 16 amino acids.

The CDR3 sequence is CASSSRDEQYV. The CDR3 nucleotides are TGTGCCAGCAGTTCGCGCGACGAGCAGTACGTC. The chain links TRBV28 to TRBJ2-7; D call uncertain. Trimming pared 4 bases from V and 5 bases from J, leaving 6 bases between. The CDR3 length is 11 residues. Germline V gene data show CDR1 as MDHEN and CDR2 as SYDVKM.

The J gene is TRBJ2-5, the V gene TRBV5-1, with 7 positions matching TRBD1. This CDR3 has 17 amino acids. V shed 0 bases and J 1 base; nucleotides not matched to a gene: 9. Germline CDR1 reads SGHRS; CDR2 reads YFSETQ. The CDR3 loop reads CASSLAPGTDFQETQYF. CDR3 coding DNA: TGCGCCAGCAGCTTGGCGCCCGGGACAGATTTCCAAGAGACCCAGTACTTC. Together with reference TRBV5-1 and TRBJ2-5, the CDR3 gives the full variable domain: KAGVTQTPRYLIKTRGQQVTLSCSPISGHRSVSWYQQTPGQGLQFLFEYFSETQRNKGNFPGRFSGRQFSNSRSEMNVSTLELGDSALYLCASSLAPGTDFQETQYFGPGTRLLVL.

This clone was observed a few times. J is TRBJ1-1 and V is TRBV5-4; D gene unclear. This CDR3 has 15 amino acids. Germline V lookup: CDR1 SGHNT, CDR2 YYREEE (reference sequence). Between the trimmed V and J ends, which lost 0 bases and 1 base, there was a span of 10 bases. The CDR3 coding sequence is TGTGCCAGCAGCTTGGTTAACAGACAGAACACTGAAGCTTTCTTT. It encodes CASSLVNRQNTEAFF. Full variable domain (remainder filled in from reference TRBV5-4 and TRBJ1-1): ETGVTQSPTHLIKTRGQQVTLRCSSQSGHNTVSWYQQALGQGPQFIFQYYREEENGRGNFPPRFSGLQFPNYSSELNVNALELDDSALYLCASSLVNRQNTEAFFGQGTRLTVV.

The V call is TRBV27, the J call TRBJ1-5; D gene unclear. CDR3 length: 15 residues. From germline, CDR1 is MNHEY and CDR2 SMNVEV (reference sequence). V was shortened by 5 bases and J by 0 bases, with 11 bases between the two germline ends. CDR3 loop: CASSPSRDSNQPQHF. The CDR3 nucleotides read TGTGCCAGCAGTCCCAGTCGAGATAGCAATCAGCCCCAGCATTTT.

CDR3 sequence (DNA): TGTGCCAGCAGTTTATGGCTGTCCAATGAGCAGTTCTTC. Translating it yields CASSLWLSNEQFF. The chain carries TRBV27 and TRBJ2-1; D gene ambiguous. The CDR3 loop spans 13 amino acids. In germline, CDR1 is MNHEY, CDR2 SMNVEV (reference sequence). V was clipped by 1 base and J by 6 bases, with 7 bases between them.

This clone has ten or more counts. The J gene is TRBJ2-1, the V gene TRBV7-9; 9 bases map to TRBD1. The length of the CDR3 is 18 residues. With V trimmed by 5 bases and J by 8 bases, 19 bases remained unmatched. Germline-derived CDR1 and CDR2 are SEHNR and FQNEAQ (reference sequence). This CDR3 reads CASSLPAGGQGGYHEQFF. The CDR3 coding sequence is TGTGCCAGCAGCCTCCCTGCTGGGGGACAGGGCGGGTATCATGAGCAGTTCTTC.

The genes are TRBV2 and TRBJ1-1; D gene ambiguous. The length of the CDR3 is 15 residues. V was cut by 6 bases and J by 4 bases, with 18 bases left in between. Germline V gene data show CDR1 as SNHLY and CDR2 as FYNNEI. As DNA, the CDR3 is TGTGCCAGCAGCGGATTGGTGGGAGGTGGCACTGAAGCTTTCTTT. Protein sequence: CASSGLVGGGTEAFF.

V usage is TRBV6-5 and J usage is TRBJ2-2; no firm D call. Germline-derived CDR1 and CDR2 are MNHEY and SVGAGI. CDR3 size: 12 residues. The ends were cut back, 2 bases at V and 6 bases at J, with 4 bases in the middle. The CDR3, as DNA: TGTGCCAGCAGTTACGCGGCCGGGGAGCTGTTTTTT. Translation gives CASSYAAGELFF.

The CDR3 coding sequence is TGTGCCAGCAGCCAAAGGACACCTCCTGACTCTGGAAACACCATATATTTT. Translating gives CASSQRTPPDSGNTIYF. The rearrangement links TRBV7-9 to TRBJ1-3, with D perhaps TRBD1 (5 bases). The V gene lost 5 bases and the J gene lost 0 bases, with 17 bases spanning the gap. The CDR3 length is 17 residues. The germline gives CDR1 SEHNR, CDR2 FQNEAQ (reference sequence).

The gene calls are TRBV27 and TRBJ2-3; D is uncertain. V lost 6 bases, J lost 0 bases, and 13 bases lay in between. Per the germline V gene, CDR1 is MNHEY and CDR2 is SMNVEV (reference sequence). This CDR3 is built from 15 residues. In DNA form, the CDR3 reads TGTGCCAGCAGGCCTGACCGTACTAGCACAGATACGCAGTATTTT. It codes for CASRPDRTSTDTQYF.

The CDR3 loop reads CASSPPAGRIYGYTF. The DNA for the CDR3 is TGTGCCAGCTCACCACCTGCGGGCAGGATCTATGGCTACACCTTC. V and J are TRBV18 and TRBJ1-2; D gene ambiguous. V lost 0 bases and J lost 4, with 12 bases in between. CDR3 length: 15 residues. From germline, CDR1 is KGHSH and CDR2 LQKENI.

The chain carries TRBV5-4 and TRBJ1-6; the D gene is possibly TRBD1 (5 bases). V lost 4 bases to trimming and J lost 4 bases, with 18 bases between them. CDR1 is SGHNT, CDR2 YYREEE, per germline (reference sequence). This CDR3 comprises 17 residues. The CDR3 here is CASSLGGTLNYNSPLHF. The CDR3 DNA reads TGTGCCAGCAGCCTCGGAGGGACCTTAAATTATAATTCACCCCTCCACTTT.

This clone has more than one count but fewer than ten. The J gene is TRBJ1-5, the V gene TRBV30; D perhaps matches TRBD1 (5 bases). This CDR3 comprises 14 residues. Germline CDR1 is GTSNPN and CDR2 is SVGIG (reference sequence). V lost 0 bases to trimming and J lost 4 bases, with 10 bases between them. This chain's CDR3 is CAWSVARANQPQHF. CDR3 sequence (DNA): TGTGCCTGGAGTGTCGCCAGGGCTAATCAGCCCCAGCATTTT.

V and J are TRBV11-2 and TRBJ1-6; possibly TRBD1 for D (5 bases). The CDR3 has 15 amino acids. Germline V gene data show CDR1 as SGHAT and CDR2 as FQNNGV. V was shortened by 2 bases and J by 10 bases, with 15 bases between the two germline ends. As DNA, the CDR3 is TGTGCCAGCAGCTTAATGTCAGGGATGAGATCACCCCTCCACTTT. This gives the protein CASSLMSGMRSPLHF.

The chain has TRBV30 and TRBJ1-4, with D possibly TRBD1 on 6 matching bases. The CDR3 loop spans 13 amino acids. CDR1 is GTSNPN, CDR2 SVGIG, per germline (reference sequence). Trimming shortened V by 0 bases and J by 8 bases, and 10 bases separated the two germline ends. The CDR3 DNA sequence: TGTGCCTGGAGTGTAGGGGGTTGGGAAAAACTGTTTTTT. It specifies CAWSVGGWEKLFF.

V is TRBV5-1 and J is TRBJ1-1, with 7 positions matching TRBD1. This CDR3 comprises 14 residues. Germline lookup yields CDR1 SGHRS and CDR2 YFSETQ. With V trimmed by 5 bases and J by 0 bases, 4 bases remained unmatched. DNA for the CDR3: TGCGCCAGCAGATCGACAGGGATGAACACTGAAGCTTTCTTT. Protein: CASRSTGMNTEAFF.